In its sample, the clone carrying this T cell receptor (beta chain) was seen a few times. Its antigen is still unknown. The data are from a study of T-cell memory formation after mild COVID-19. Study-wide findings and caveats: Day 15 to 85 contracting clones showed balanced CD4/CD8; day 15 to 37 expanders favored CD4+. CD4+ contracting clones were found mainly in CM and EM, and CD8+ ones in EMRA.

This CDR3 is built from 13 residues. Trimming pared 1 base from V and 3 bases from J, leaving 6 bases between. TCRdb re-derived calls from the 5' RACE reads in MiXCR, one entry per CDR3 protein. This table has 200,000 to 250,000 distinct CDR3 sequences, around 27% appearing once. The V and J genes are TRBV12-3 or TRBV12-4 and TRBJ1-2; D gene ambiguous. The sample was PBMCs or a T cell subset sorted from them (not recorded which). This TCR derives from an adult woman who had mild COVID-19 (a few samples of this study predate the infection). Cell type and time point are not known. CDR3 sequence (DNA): TGTGCCAGCAGTTTAGAACCGTACTATGGCTACACCTTC. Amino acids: CASSLEPYYGYTF.